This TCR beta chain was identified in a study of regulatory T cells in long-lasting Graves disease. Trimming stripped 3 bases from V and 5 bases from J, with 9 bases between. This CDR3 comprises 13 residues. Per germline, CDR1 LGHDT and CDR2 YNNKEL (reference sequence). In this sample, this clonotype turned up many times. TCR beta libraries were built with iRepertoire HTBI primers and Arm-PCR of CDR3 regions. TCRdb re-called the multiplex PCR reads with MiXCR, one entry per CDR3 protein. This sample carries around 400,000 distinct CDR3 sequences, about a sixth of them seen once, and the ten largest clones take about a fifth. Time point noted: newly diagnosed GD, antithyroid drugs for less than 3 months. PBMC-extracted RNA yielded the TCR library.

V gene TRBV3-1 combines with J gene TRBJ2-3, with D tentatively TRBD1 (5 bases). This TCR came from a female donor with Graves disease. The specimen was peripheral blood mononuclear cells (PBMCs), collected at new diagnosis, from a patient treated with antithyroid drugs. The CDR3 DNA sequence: TGTGCCAGCAGCCACAGGGCGGAAGATACGCAGTATTTT. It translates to CASSHRAEDTQYF.